A single sample is the source of the 8 T cell receptor beta chains below, sequenced in a study of radiotherapy plus CTLA-4 blockade in lung cancer. The assay was immunoSEQ multiplex PCR, and TCRdb's table has in-frame clones only and misses some. The sample holds 65,000 to 85,000 clones, roughly 69% seen once. The sequenced sample was peripheral blood, obtained from a patient treated with radiotherapy plus ipilimumab. The origin of the receptors is a human donor with non-small cell lung cancer whose response to radiotherapy plus ipilimumab could not be evaluated.

The V gene is TRBV7-2, the J gene TRBJ1-2; D not certain. The germline CDR1 and CDR2 sequences are SGHTA and FQGNSA. V dropped 0 bases and J dropped 1 base, with 21 bases sitting between them. This CDR3 is built from 19 residues. The CDR3 spells CASSLASWQAVLLNYGYTF. DNA for the CDR3: TGTGCCAGCAGCTTAGCGAGTTGGCAGGCCGTCCTTCTTAACTATGGCTACACCTTC.

DNA for the CDR3: TGTGCCAGCAGTGAAGGTCGAGGGACTAGCGTGACCTACGAGCAGTACTTC. It translates to CASSEGRGTSVTYEQYF. This chain links TRBV6-1 with TRBJ2-7, with 10 nucleotides matching TRBD2. The V and J ends lost 1 base and 2 bases, in that order; junction bases with no gene match: 8. The CDR3 runs 17 residues. CDR1 and CDR2 from the germline V gene are MNHNS and SASEGT.

V is TRBV9 and J is TRBJ2-1; 14 nucleotides match TRBD2. Trimming cost V 5 bases and J 7 bases; bases outside gene matches: 5. The CDR3 has 15 residues. Per the germline V gene, CDR1 is SGDLS and CDR2 is YYNGEE. In nucleotides, the CDR3 is TGTGCCAGCAGGCTCGGGACTAGCGGGAGTAATGAGCAGTTCTTC. It yields the protein CASRLGTSGSNEQFF. The entire variable domain, with the rest obtained from reference TRBV9 and TRBJ2-1, is as follows: DSGVTQTPKHLITATGQRVTLRCSPRSGDLSVYWYQQSLDQGLQFLIQYYNGEERAKGNILERFSAQQFPDLHSELNLSSLELGDSALYFCASRLGTSGSNEQFFGPGTRLTVL.

This clone was observed once. The genes are TRBV7-9 and TRBJ2-2, with 15 nucleotides matching TRBD2. CDR1 and CDR2 (germline): SEHNR, FQNEAQ (reference sequence). Trimming took 5 bases from V and 3 from J; bases not matched to a gene: 10. The CDR3 length is 19 residues. CDR3 nucleotides: TGTGCCAGCAGCATTTCCGGGACTAGCGGGAGGAAGGACACCGGGGAGCTGTTTTTT. The encoded protein is CASSISGTSGRKDTGELFF.

The V and J genes are TRBV6-5 and TRBJ1-2; no definite D call. This CDR3 has 13 residues. Trimming removed 7 bases at V and 4 bases at J, with 13 bases between. The germline CDR1 and CDR2 sequences are MNHEY and SVGAGI. The CDR3: CASTFGPVYGYTF. The CDR3 DNA reads TGTGCCAGCACCTTTGGGCCTGTCTATGGCTACACCTTC.

The chain joins TRBV7-9 to TRBJ2-5; TRBD2 is a possible D gene (5 bases). The J call is in doubt because the DNA end fits TRBJ2-7 better. CDR1 is SEHNR, CDR2 FQNEAQ, per germline (reference sequence). The CDR3 loop spans 14 amino acids. CDR3 sequence (DNA): TGTGCCAGCAGCTTTGCAGCGGCCGGCTACGAGCAGTACTTC. Translated: CASSFAAAGYEQYF.

The chain uses TRBV2 and TRBJ1-1; 7 bases map to TRBD1. The CDR3 length is 12 residues. Looked up from germline, CDR1 is SNHLY and CDR2 is FYNNEI. V lost 6 bases and J lost 7; bases outside the gene matches: 5. CDR3 protein: CASRRDSGEAFF. DNA for the CDR3: TGTGCCAGCAGGAGGGACAGCGGTGAAGCTTTCTTT.

The gene calls are TRBV28 and TRBJ1-4; TRBD1 matches at 9 bases. Germline V CDR1 and CDR2: MDHEN, SYDVKM. J lost 1 base, V lost 6 bases, and 6 bases had no gene match. This CDR3 contains 16 residues. The CDR3 DNA is TGTGCCAGCAGCCCTTTGGACAGGGGAACTAATGAAAAACTGTTTTTT. This gives the protein CASSPLDRGTNEKLFF.